This entry describes one T cell receptor (beta chain). Method: immunoSEQ multiplex PCR; TCRdb's copy keeps in-frame clones and lacks some. This table holds about 140,000 clones, approximately 80% found once. This sample was taken from a study of blood T cell repertoires in COVID-19. The CDR3 length is 15 residues. Germline CDR1 reads LNHNV; CDR2 reads YYDKDF (reference sequence). With 3 bases clipped from V and 1 base from J, the junction kept 2 bases outside the gene matches. The V gene is TRBV15, the J gene TRBJ2-1; 8 bases align to TRBD1. This receptor was taken from a human donor in a cohort sampled during active COVID-19. Sequencing was done on a sample of peripheral blood. The CDR3, as DNA: TGTGCCACCAGCAGCAACAGGGGGTCCTACAATGAGCAGTTCTTC. Translating gives CATSSNRGSYNEQFF. Based on the CDR3 plus reference TRBV15 and TRBJ2-1, the full variable domain is DAMVIQNPRYQVTQFGKPVTLSCSQTLNHNVMYWYQQKSSQAPKLLFHYYDKDFNNEADTPDNFQSRRPNTSFCFLDIRSPGLGDTAMYLCATSSNRGSYNEQFFGPGTRLTVL.